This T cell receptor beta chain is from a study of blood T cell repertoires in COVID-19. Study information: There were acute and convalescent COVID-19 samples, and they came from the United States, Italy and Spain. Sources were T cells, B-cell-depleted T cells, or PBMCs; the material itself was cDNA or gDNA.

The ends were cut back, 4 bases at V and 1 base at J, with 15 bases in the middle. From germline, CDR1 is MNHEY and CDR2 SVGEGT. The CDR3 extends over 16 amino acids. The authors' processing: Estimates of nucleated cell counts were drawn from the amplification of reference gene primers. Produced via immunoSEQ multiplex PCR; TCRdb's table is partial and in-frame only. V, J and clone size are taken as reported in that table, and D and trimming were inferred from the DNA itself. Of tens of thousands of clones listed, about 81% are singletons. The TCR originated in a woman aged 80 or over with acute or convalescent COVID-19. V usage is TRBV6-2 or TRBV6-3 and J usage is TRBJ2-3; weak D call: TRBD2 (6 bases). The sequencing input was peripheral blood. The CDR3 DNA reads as TGTGCCAGCAGTTCCCCGGAGGGGCGGGGCACAGATACGCAGTATTTT. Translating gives CASSSPEGRGTDTQYF.